Shown below are 18 T cell receptor beta chains from a single sample sequenced in a study of shared clonotypes between healthy human individuals. Sequencing used immunoSEQ multiplex PCR; TCRdb keeps in-frame clones, though not all of them. This repertoire shows hundreds of thousands of clones, 90% to 96% found once; its top ten account for less than 0.06%. Sequencing was carried out using naive CD4+ T cells sorted from blood. Regarding subset: CD45RA+ positively selected. The receptors derive from a woman aged 25 to 39 in good health.

This chain uses TRBV4-2 with TRBJ2-5; D gene uncertain. V was pared by 0 bases and J by 2 bases, with 4 bases between. CDR1 and CDR2 (germline): LGHNA, YNFKEQ. This CDR3 has 13 amino acids. DNA for the CDR3: TGTGCCAGCAGCCAAGATGGACAAGAGACCCAGTACTTC. It specifies CASSQDGQETQYF.

The rearrangement uses TRBV4-2 and TRBJ2-7; 7 bases agree with TRBD1. The CDR3 totals 15 residues. Looked up from germline, CDR1 is LGHNA and CDR2 is YNFKEQ. With 0 bases clipped from V and 2 bases from J, the junction kept 4 bases outside the gene matches. CDR3 protein: CASSQERTGAYEQYF. The DNA of the CDR3 is TGTGCCAGCAGCCAAGAGAGGACAGGAGCCTACGAGCAGTACTTC.

This sequence joins TRBV5-1 and TRBJ1-3, with TRBD1 as a possible D gene (6 bases). The CDR3 length is 16 residues. Germline CDR1 and CDR2: SGHRS and YFSETQ. Trimming pared 3 bases from V and 0 bases from J, leaving 13 bases between. The CDR3 region is CASSWDTPTSGNTIYF. Here the CDR3 DNA reads TGCGCCAGCAGCTGGGACACCCCGACCTCTGGAAACACCATATATTTT.

The rearrangement uses TRBV28 and TRBJ1-4; TRBD1 matches 7 bases. CDR1 is MDHEN, CDR2 SYDVKM, per germline. This CDR3 has 14 amino acids. Germline trimming cut 3 bases from V and 8 bases from J; bases unmatched to any gene: 6. Here the CDR3 DNA reads TGTGCCAGCAGTTTGTGGGACAGAAGGGAAAAACTGTTTTTT. The encoded protein is CASSLWDRREKLFF.

J is TRBJ1-4 and V is TRBV18; D unresolved. The CDR3 sequence is 14 residues long. V gave up 2 bases and J gave up 8 bases, with 12 bases separating them. Germline V gives CDR1 KGHSH, CDR2 LQKENI. This CDR3 is CASSPVPLNEKLFF. CDR3 nucleotides: TGTGCCAGCTCACCAGTACCGCTGAACGAAAAACTGTTTTTT.

CDR3 nucleotides: TGTGCCAGCAGCGGCGCAGCAGGGCTTTTCTATGGCTACACCTTC. It specifies CASSGAAGLFYGYTF. V is TRBV11-2 and J is TRBJ1-2; tentative D call: TRBD1 (5 bases). Germline CDR1 SGHAT, CDR2 FQNNGV. There are 15 residues in the CDR3. V was shortened by 5 bases and J by 4 bases, with 17 bases between the two germline ends.

With respect to this clone: This same CDR3 is encoded by further DNA sequences in the sample. V is TRBV6-5 and J is TRBJ1-1; D is undetermined. Trimming took off 6 bases at V and 0 bases at J, with 2 bases between the two ends. This CDR3 has 11 amino acids. The V gene's germline CDR1 is MNHEY and CDR2 SVGAGI. CDR3 residues: CASRLNTEAFF. The CDR3 DNA reads as TGTGCCAGCAGATTGAACACTGAAGCTTTCTTT.

The J gene is TRBJ1-2, the V gene TRBV27; D unresolved. V was trimmed by 0 bases and J by 7 bases, leaving 12 bases between them. Germline values: CDR1 MNHEY, CDR2 SMNVEV (reference sequence). The CDR3 is 14 amino acids. The CDR3 protein is CASSLSPGHSGYTF. The CDR3 region has the DNA TGTGCCAGCAGTTTATCTCCCGGGCATTCTGGCTACACCTTC.

This chain uses TRBV10-2 with TRBJ1-1; D perhaps matches TRBD1 (6 bases). Germline V gene lookup returns CDR1 WSHSY and CDR2 SAAADI. The CDR3 covers 17 residues. Trimming stripped 0 bases from V and 1 base from J, with 15 bases between. The chain's CDR3 is CASSESTGWGRNTEAFF. CDR3 sequence (DNA): TGCGCCAGCAGTGAGTCGACGGGGTGGGGGCGGAACACTGAAGCTTTCTTT.

The chain is built from TRBV30 and TRBJ1-2; D ambiguous. The CDR3 contains 15 residues. From germline, CDR1 is GTSNPN and CDR2 SVGIG (reference sequence). V shed 0 bases and J shed 7 bases, with 18 bases lying between them. DNA for the CDR3: TGTGCCTGGAGTGTATCCTCTGCGCGGTCAGGTGGCTACACCTTC. Translated: CAWSVSSARSGGYTF.

V is TRBV5-5 and J is TRBJ1-5; D ambiguous. Germline V lookup: CDR1 SGHKS, CDR2 YYEKEE (reference sequence). The CDR3 totals 15 residues. Trimming stripped 4 bases from V and 0 bases from J, with 11 bases between. CDR3 sequence (DNA): TGTGCCAGCAGCATGATCCCCAATAGCAATCAGCCCCAGCATTTT. It is translated as CASSMIPNSNQPQHF.

V and J are TRBV27 and TRBJ2-3, with 14 bases that match TRBD2. Germline trimming cut 3 bases from V and 1 base from J; bases unmatched to any gene: 9. CDR1 MNHEY and CDR2 SMNVEV come from the germline V gene (reference sequence). The CDR3 is 19 amino acids. This CDR3 reads CASSFTGTSGSYGTDTQYF. The DNA of the CDR3 is TGTGCCAGCAGTTTCACCGGGACTAGCGGGAGCTATGGCACAGATACGCAGTATTTT.

The V and J genes are TRBV21-1 and TRBJ1-2; the table gives TRBD1 as D, unverified against the DNA. TRBV21-1 is designated a pseudogene. The CDR3 sequence is 14 residues long. DNA of the CDR3: TGTGCCAGCAGCAAGGGGACAGATCTAGAGGGCTACACCTTC. Encoded protein: CASSKGTDLEGYTF.

Only one count was recorded for this clone. The chain has TRBV7-2 and TRBJ1-5, with D perhaps TRBD1 (5 bases). The germline CDR1 and CDR2 sequences are SGHTA and FQGNSA. Trimming took off 5 bases at V and 0 bases at J, with 17 bases between the two ends. This CDR3 region has 17 residues. The CDR3: CASSLRFDRYSNQPQHF. The CDR3 DNA reads as TGTGCCAGCAGCCTAAGGTTCGACAGATATAGCAATCAGCCCCAGCATTTT. The complete variable domain, with remaining parts taken from reference TRBV7-2 and TRBJ1-5, reads GAGVSQSPSNKVTEKGKDVELRCDPISGHTALYWYRQSLGQGLEFLIYFQGNSAPDKSGLPSDRFSAERTGGSVSTLTIQRTQQEDSAVYLCASSLRFDRYSNQPQHFGDGTRLSIL.

The CDR3 loop is CASSDYGGARNEQYF. In DNA form, the CDR3 reads TGTGCCAGCAGTGATTACGGGGGCGCGCGTAACGAGCAGTACTTC. V and J are TRBV25-1 and TRBJ2-7, with D tentatively TRBD1 or TRBD2 (6 bases each). The CDR3 runs 15 residues. Deletions cut 3 bases from V and 5 bases from J, with 17 bases between. The germline V gene has CDR1 MGHDK and CDR2 SYGVNS.

The chain joins TRBV2 to TRBJ1-1; TRBD1 might be the D (6 bases). The CDR3 extends over 14 amino acids. Trimming stripped 3 bases from V and 4 bases from J, with 12 bases between. Germline loops: CDR1 SNHLY, CDR2 FYNNEI. In nucleotides, the CDR3 is TGTGCCAGCAGTGACAGGGGCGGCGGCACTGAAGCTTTCTTT. Protein product: CASSDRGGGTEAFF.

The chain combines TRBV5-3 with TRBJ1-5; tentatively, D is TRBD1 (6 bases). TRBV5-3 is treated as an ORF (open reading frame) with a function not yet certain. Trimming cost V 4 bases and J 3 bases, with 17 bases left between them. CDR3 length: 16 residues. For the CDR3, the DNA is TGTGCCAGAAGCCACCCTTTGCGGGGGCTCAATCAGCCCCAGCATTTT. Translating it yields CARSHPLRGLNQPQHF.

The chain recombines TRBV15 with TRBJ2-5, with D perhaps assigned TRBD1 or TRBD2 (6 bases each). The J call could be wrong; TRBJ2-7 is a better fit for the DNA end. The CDR3 runs 14 residues. Germline CDR1 reads LNHNV; CDR2 reads YYDKDF (reference sequence). Here the CDR3 DNA reads TGTGCCACCAGCGAGGGGGGCGACTCCTACGAGCAGTACTTC. Its translation is CATSEGGDSYEQYF.